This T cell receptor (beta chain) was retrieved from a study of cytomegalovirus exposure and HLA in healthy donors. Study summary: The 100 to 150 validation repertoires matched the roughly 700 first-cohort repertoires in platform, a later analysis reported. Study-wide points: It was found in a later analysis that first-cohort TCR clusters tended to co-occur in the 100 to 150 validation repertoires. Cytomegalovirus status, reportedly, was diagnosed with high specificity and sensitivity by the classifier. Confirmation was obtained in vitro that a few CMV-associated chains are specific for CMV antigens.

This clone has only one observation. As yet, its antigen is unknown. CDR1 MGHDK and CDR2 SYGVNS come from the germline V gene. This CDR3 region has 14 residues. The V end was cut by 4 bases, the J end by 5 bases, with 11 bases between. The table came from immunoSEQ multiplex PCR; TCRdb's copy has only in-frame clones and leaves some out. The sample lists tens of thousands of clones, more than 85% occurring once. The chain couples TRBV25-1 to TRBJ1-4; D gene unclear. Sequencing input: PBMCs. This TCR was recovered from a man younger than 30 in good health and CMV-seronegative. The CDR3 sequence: CASSGAGANEKLFF. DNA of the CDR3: TGTGCCAGCAGTGGAGCAGGTGCGAATGAAAAACTGTTTTTT.